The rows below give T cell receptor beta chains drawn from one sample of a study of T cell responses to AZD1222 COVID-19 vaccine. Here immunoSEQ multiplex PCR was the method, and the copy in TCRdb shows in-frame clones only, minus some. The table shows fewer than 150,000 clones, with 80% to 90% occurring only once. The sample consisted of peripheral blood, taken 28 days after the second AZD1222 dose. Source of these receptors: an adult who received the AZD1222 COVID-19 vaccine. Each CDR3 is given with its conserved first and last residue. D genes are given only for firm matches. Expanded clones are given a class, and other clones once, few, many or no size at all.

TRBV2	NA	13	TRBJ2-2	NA	CASTETWGGELFF	TGTGCCAGCACCGAGACCTGGGGCGGGGAGCTGTTTTTT
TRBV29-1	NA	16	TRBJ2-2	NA	CSAVPFPARLGGELFF	TGCAGCGCCGTGCCATTTCCAGCGCGACTTGGCGGGGAGCTGTTTTTT
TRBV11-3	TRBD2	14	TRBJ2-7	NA	CASGSGRTAHEQYF	TGTGCCAGCGGTAGCGGGAGAACCGCCCACGAGCAGTACTTC
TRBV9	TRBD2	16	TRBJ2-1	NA	CASSVGLAGGFNEQFF	TGTGCCAGCAGCGTAGGTCTAGCGGGGGGGTTTAATGAGCAGTTCTTC
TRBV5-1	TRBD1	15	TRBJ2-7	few	CASSLAFQGESEQYF	TGCGCCAGCAGCTTGGCTTTTCAGGGGGAAAGCGAGCAGTACTTC
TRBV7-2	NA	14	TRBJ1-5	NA	CASTQGYSNQPQHF	TGTGCCAGCACGCAGGGATATAGCAATCAGCCCCAGCATTTT
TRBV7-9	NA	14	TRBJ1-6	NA	CASSLGRKNSPLHF	TGTGCCAGCAGCTTAGGACGGAAGAATTCACCCCTCCACTTT
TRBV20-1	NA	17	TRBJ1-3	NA	CSASAPGISVIGNTIYF	TGCAGTGCTAGTGCCCCAGGGATCTCGGTTATTGGAAACACCATATATTTT
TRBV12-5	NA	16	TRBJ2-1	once	CASGLAVLRSYNEQFF	TGTGCTAGTGGTCTGGCGGTTTTACGAAGCTACAATGAGCAGTTCTTC
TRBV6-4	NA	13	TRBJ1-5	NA	CASSDRVIPPLDF	TGTGCCAGCAGTGACAGGGTTATTCCCCCCTTAGATTTT
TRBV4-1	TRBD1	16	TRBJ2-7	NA	CASSQSPGQGYYEQYF	TGCGCCAGCAGCCAATCCCCGGGACAGGGATACTACGAGCAGTACTTC
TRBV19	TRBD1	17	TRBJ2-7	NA	CASSIFPRTGSTYEQYF	TGTGCCAGTAGTATTTTTCCCCGGACAGGGAGTACCTACGAGCAGTACTTC
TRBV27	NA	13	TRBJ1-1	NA	CASSLDSGAEAFF	TGTGCCAGCAGCCTTGACAGTGGTGCTGAAGCTTTCTTT
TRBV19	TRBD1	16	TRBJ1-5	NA	CASSLPPRGGNQPQHF	TGTGCCAGTAGCCTACCGCCCAGGGGGGGCAATCAGCCCCAGCATTTT
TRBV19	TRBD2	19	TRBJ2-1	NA	CASSIGISGGISSYNEQFF	TGTGCCAGTAGTATAGGAATTAGCGGGGGCATTAGCTCCTACAATGAGCAGTTCTTC
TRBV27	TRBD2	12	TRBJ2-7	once	CASSSAGGEQYF	TGTGCCAGCAGTTCCGCGGGGGGCGAGCAGTACTTC
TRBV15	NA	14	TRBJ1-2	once	CATSRDLGGYGYTF	TGTGCCACCAGCAGAGATTTGGGGGGTTATGGCTACACCTTC
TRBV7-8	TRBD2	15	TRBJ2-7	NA	CASSYLAGGGHEQYF	TGTGCCAGCAGCTACCTAGCGGGAGGGGGCCACGAGCAGTACTTC
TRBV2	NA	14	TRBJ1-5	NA	CASRETLENQPQHF	TGTGCCAGCAGAGAGACACTGGAGAATCAGCCCCAGCATTTT
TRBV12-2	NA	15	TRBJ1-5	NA	CASRFADPPNQPQHF	TGTGCAAGTCGCTTCGCAGACCCACCTAATCAGCCCCAGCATTTT
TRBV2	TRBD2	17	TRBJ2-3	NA	CASTTPGTSGITDTQYF	TGTGCCAGCACCACCCCCGGGACTAGCGGGATCACAGATACGCAGTATTTT
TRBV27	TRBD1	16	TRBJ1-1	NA	CASSLVGQGDWTEAFF	TGTGCCAGCAGTTTAGTCGGACAGGGGGATTGGACTGAAGCTTTCTTT
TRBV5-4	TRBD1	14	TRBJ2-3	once	CASSWTGGKGTQYF	TGTGCCAGCAGCTGGACAGGGGGCAAGGGTACGCAGTATTTT
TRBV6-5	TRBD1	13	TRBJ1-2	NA	CASGSGDSYGYTF	TGTGCCAGCGGCTCGGGGGACAGCTATGGCTACACCTTC
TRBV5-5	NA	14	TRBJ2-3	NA	CASSFRGPGDTQYF	TGTGCCAGCAGCTTCCGGGGCCCGGGGGATACGCAGTATTTT
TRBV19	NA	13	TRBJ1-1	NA	CASSILMNTEAFF	TGTGCCAGTAGTATCCTAATGAACACTGAAGCTTTCTTT
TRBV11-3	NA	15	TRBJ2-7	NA	CASSPGRQSSYEQYF	TGTGCCAGCAGCCCCGGGCGCCAGAGCTCCTACGAGCAGTACTTC
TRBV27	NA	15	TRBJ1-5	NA	CASRPRAQQGQPQHF	TGTGCCAGCAGGCCCCGTGCGCAACAGGGACAGCCCCAGCATTTT
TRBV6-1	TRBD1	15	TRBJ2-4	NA	CASSEWGDRDSIQYF	TGTGCCAGCAGTGAATGGGGGGACAGGGACAGCATTCAGTACTTC
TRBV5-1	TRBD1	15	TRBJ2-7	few	CASSYRPGGSYEQYF	TGCGCCAGCAGCTATAGGCCAGGGGGCTCCTACGAGCAGTACTTC
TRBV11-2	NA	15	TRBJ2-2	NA	CASSETWRGFGELFF	TGTGCCAGCAGCGAGACCTGGCGGGGATTCGGGGAGCTGTTTTTT